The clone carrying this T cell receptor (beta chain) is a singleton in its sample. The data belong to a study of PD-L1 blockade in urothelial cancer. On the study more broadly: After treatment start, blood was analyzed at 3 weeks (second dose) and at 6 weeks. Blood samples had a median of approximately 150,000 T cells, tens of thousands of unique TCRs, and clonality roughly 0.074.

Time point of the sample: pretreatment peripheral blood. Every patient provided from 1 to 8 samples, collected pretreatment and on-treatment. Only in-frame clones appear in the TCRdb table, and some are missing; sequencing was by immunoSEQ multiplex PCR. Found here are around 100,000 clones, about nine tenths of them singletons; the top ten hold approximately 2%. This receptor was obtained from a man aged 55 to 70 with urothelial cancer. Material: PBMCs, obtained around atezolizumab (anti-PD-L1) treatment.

CDR3 DNA sequence: TGTGCCAGCAGGCCCGCGGGGGGGGTCTATGGCTACACCTTC. Its translation is CASRPAGGVYGYTF. This chain connects TRBV6-6 to TRBJ1-2, with D maybe TRBD1 (5 bases). Per the germline V gene, CDR1 is MNHNY and CDR2 is SVGAGI (reference sequence). The CDR3 covers 14 residues. Trimming shortened V by 6 bases and J by 4 bases, and 15 bases separated the two germline ends.